Given below is one TCR beta chain in context. Antigen specificity is unknown. The treatment denotes: approximately 9-day PBMC culture with coronavirus spike peptide pools or control peptides (ViraFEST assay). From the unexposed donor, CD4+ T cells were collected ahead of the COVID-19 pandemic (2011-2018). Sequenced with the Oncomine TCR Beta short-read assay was DNA taken from cultured CD4+ T cells. One entry per CDR3 protein, called by TCRdb with MiXCR from the PCR reads. Of under 9,000 distinct CDR3 sequences in the sample, around 70% were seen once. The source of the sample is a study of vaccination and CD4 T cells after COVID-19. Germline CDR1 MRHNA, CDR2 SNTAGT. V shed 6 bases and J shed 0 bases, with 12 bases lying between them. This CDR3 has 15 residues.

The chain uses TRBV6-4 and TRBJ1-5, with D unresolved. The sequence was obtained from a human donor in good health. Sequenced material: CD4+ T cells from blood, cultured in vitro. Here the CDR3 DNA reads TGTGCCAGCAGCAAAGAGGGTGCTAGCAATCAGCCCCAGCATTTT. It translates to CASSKEGASNQPQHF.